A single T cell receptor beta chain is shown here with its context. This entry comes from a study of monozygotic twins with inflammatory bowel disease. TCRdb reanalyzed the 5' RACE reads and collapses them to one entry per CDR3 protein, without DNA. The sample is made up of about 330,000 distinct CDR3 sequences, and the top ten hold approximately 2% of it. The material sequenced was blood. The receptor was isolated from a human donor with ulcerative colitis or Crohn's disease, or a healthy co-twin of an affected twin (not recorded which).

This CDR3 is CASRRGFEQFF. V is TRBV6-2 or TRBV6-3 and J is TRBJ2-1. This CDR3 region has 11 residues. Germline V gene lookup returns CDR1 MNHEY and CDR2 SVGEGT.